This entry lists 30 T cell receptor beta chains sequenced from one sample in a study of blood T cell repertoires in COVID-19. Here immunoSEQ multiplex PCR was the method, and the copy in TCRdb shows in-frame clones only, minus some. Among some 190,000 clones listed, around 82% were seen once. The sequenced material came from PBMCs or T cells enriched from blood (not recorded which). These receptors all come from a man aged 30 to 45 with acute COVID-19.

This clone showed up just once. V is TRBV19 and J is TRBJ2-7, with D tentatively TRBD2 (7 bases). The CDR3 consists of 14 residues. Trimming cost V 4 bases and J 0 bases, with 10 bases left between them. CDR1 LNHDA and CDR2 SQIVND come from the germline V gene (reference sequence). CDR3 nucleotides: TGTGCCAGTAGTACTCGGGGGGCCTCCTACGAGCAGTACTTC. This sequence encodes CASSTRGASYEQYF.

Only a few counts were recorded for this clone. This chain links TRBV11-2 with TRBJ2-7; 7 nucleotides line up with TRBD1. Germline V gives CDR1 SGHAT, CDR2 FQNNGV. J was trimmed by 5 bases and V by 5 bases; bases with no gene match: 6. CDR3 size: 13 residues. The CDR3 region is CASSPWDSHEQYF. As DNA, the CDR3 is TGTGCCAGCAGCCCGTGGGACAGCCACGAGCAGTACTTC.

The rearrangement joins TRBV6-5 to TRBJ2-1; D unclear. CDR1 and CDR2 (germline): MNHEY, SVGAGI. V was shortened by 5 bases and J by 10 bases, with 18 bases between the two germline ends. This CDR3 is built from 14 residues. The DNA for the CDR3 is TGTGCCAGCAGTACCCTAGGCGTGGTAAAAGAGCAGTTCTTC. Its protein product is CASSTLGVVKEQFF.

The chain has TRBV5-4 and TRBJ2-2, with 9 bases fitting TRBD1. The J segment lost 6 bases and the V segment lost 7 bases, leaving 10 bases of the junction unmatched. This CDR3 spans 15 amino acids. Germline V lookup: CDR1 SGHNT, CDR2 YYREEE (reference sequence). The CDR3 bases are TGTGCCAGCGCTCACCGGGACAGGGTACCCGGGGAGCTGTTTTTT. It codes for CASAHRDRVPGELFF.

This sequence joins TRBV4-1 and TRBJ1-2; no firm D call. The ends were cut back, 0 bases at V and 4 bases at J, with 9 bases in the middle. Germline lookup yields CDR1 MGHRA and CDR2 YSYEKL. CDR3 length: 14 residues. The CDR3 is CASSQEATSYGYTF. The CDR3 DNA follows: TGCGCCAGCAGCCAAGAAGCGACTTCCTATGGCTACACCTTC.

The chain joins TRBV18 to TRBJ1-5; 7 bases match TRBD1. Germline values: CDR1 KGHSH, CDR2 LQKENI. The trim removed 5 bases at V and 1 base at J, leaving 8 bases unmatched. The CDR3 spans 16 residues. CDR3 residues: CASSGTGQASNQPQHF. CDR3 nucleotides: TGTGCCAGCTCAGGGACCGGACAGGCGAGCAATCAGCCCCAGCATTTT.

This clone was counted only a few times. This sequence joins TRBV2 and TRBJ1-6; D unclear. The germline V gene encodes CDR1 SNHLY and CDR2 FYNNEI. Trimming left V 2 bases short and J 10 bases short, with 18 bases between. The CDR3 extends over 16 amino acids. Here the CDR3 reads CASSESPQRSKSPLHF. CDR3 sequence (DNA): TGTGCCAGCAGTGAATCTCCTCAGAGGTCCAAATCACCCCTCCACTTT.

This sequence joins TRBV11-2 and TRBJ1-5, with no clear D. V lost 0 bases, J lost 11 bases, and 14 bases lay in between. Germline V gene data show CDR1 as SGHAT and CDR2 as FQNNGV. This CDR3 has 14 amino acids. CDR3 DNA: TGTGCCAGCAGCTTAGAAAATGCAGACGGGTCCCAGCATTTT. It codes for CASSLENADGSQHF.

V usage is TRBV27 and J usage is TRBJ1-4, with D hard to call. Germline V gene lookup returns CDR1 MNHEY and CDR2 SMNVEV (reference sequence). The CDR3 extends over 14 amino acids. Trimming removed 3 bases from V and 2 bases from J, with 7 bases in between. This chain's CDR3 is CASSFVRTNEKLFF. The CDR3 coding sequence is TGTGCCAGCAGTTTTGTGCGGACTAATGAAAAACTGTTTTTT.

The chain is built from TRBV6-5 and TRBJ1-5; D is unclear. CDR1 and CDR2 (germline): MNHEY, SVGAGI. The CDR3 covers 15 residues. V lost 0 bases to trimming and J lost 6 bases, with 12 bases between them. The CDR3 DNA reads TGTGCCAGCAGTTACTCAAAGCACTCGTCTCAGCCCCAGCATTTT. This translates into CASSYSKHSSQPQHF.

This clone showed up just once. CDR3 DNA: TGTGCCAGCAGCGTAGATCCTCCGGGGGCAACTAATGAAAAACTGTTTTTT. Translating it yields CASSVDPPGATNEKLFF. The chain joins TRBV9 to TRBJ1-4; weak D call: TRBD1 (5 bases). CDR1 is SGDLS, CDR2 YYNGEE, per germline. The length of the CDR3 is 17 residues. Trimming stripped 0 bases from V and 0 bases from J, with 12 bases between.

V gene TRBV19 combines with J gene TRBJ1-6, with a possible D match to TRBD1 (5 bases). This CDR3 contains 14 residues. Germline loops: CDR1 LNHDA, CDR2 SQIVND (reference sequence). V lost 8 bases, J lost 2 bases, and 10 bases lay in between. The CDR3 DNA sequence: TGTGCCAGTGGGGGGTTGACCTATAATTCACCCCTCCACTTT. It is translated as CASGGLTYNSPLHF.

J is TRBJ1-3 and V is TRBV2, with a tentative D call TRBD1 (5 bases). Germline lookup yields CDR1 SNHLY and CDR2 FYNNEI. This CDR3 has 14 amino acids. Trimming took off 8 bases at V and 2 bases at J, with 13 bases between the two ends. CDR3 nucleotides: TGTGCCAGCCTGACCGGGGGGGCTGGAAACACCATATATTTT. This sequence encodes CASLTGGAGNTIYF. The whole variable domain, filled in from reference TRBV2 and TRBJ1-3, reads EPEVTQTPSHQVTQMGQEVILRCVPISNHLYFYWYRQILGQKVEFLVSFYNNEISEKSEIFDDQFSVERPDGSNFTLKIRSTKLEDSAMYFCASLTGGAGNTIYFGEGSWLTVV.

This clone was picked up a small number of times. The CDR3 DNA sequence: TGTGCCAGCTTCCCCTTAGCGGGGGTGCACAATGAGCAGTTCTTC. Translation: CASFPLAGVHNEQFF. V gene TRBV27 combines with J gene TRBJ2-1; 9 nucleotides agree with TRBD2. Germline V gene data show CDR1 as MNHEY and CDR2 as SMNVEV (reference sequence). Trimming at V came to 8 bases and at J to 5 bases, leaving 10 bases not matched to a gene. The length of the CDR3 is 15 residues.

The chain carries TRBV2 and TRBJ2-1; D possibly corresponds to TRBD2 (6 bases). The germline V gene encodes CDR1 SNHLY and CDR2 FYNNEI. The CDR3 length is 15 residues. V was pared by 6 bases and J by 0 bases, with 12 bases between. The CDR3 DNA follows: TGTGCCAGCAGAAATAGCGGCGGCTCCTACAATGAGCAGTTCTTC. It codes for CASRNSGGSYNEQFF.

The chain uses TRBV10-1 and TRBJ1-5; D is ambiguous. Germline V CDR1 and CDR2: WNHNN, SYGVQD (reference sequence). Trimming took 3 bases from V and 4 from J, leaving 4 bases between them. The CDR3 consists of 12 residues. CDR3 bases: TGCGCCAGCAGTGAATCGAATCAGCCCCAGCATTTT. Translation gives CASSESNQPQHF.

The V and J genes are TRBV5-5 and TRBJ2-7; 8 positions match TRBD1. Germline CDR1 and CDR2: SGHKS and YYEKEE (reference sequence). The CDR3 is 15 residues long. V was pared by 4 bases and J by 3 bases, with 9 bases of the junction left unmatched. CDR3: CASSLNFGQGYEQYF. For the CDR3, the DNA is TGTGCCAGCAGCCTAAATTTCGGACAGGGCTACGAGCAGTACTTC.

The gene calls are TRBV5-4 and TRBJ2-1, with 7 bases identical to TRBD2. Germline V gene sequence: CDR1 SGHNT, CDR2 YYREEE (reference sequence). This CDR3 region has 15 residues. The ends lost 7 bases at V and 8 bases at J; junction bases unmatched: 15. CDR3 sequence (DNA): TGTGCCAGCCAAAGCGGCGGGGGTCCCAGGGATGAGCAGTTCTTC. Residues: CASQSGGGPRDEQFF.

The CDR3 loop reads CASSDSGYSYNSPLHF. The CDR3 nucleotides are TGTGCCAGCAGTGATAGCGGTTACTCCTATAATTCACCCCTCCACTTT. The chain is built from TRBV6-1 and TRBJ1-6; the D is unclear. Per the germline V gene, CDR1 is MNHNS and CDR2 is SASEGT. Trimming stripped 3 bases from V and 0 bases from J, with 9 bases between. The CDR3 is 16 residues long.

This clone has a count of ten or more. The CDR3 nucleotides are TGCGCCAGCAGCTTGGGGCCCTCTGGAAACACCATATATTTT. Translated, it gives CASSLGPSGNTIYF. The V call is TRBV5-1, the J call TRBJ1-3; D is uncertain. The CDR3 has 14 residues. Trimming pared 0 bases from V and 0 bases from J, leaving 4 bases between. Germline lookup yields CDR1 SGHRS and CDR2 YFSETQ.

The chain has TRBV6-5 and TRBJ2-7, with 9 positions matching TRBD1. The CDR3 totals 15 residues. Losses at the gene ends were 1 base for V and 2 bases for J; bases not matched to a gene: 3. The V gene's germline CDR1 is MNHEY and CDR2 SVGAGI. The CDR3 nucleotides are TGTGCCAGCAGTTACTGGACAGGGGAACCCTACGAGCAGTACTTC. Translated, it gives CASSYWTGEPYEQYF.

The V call is TRBV4-2, the J call TRBJ2-1, with 7 bases fitting TRBD2. Germline V gene sequence: CDR1 LGHNA, CDR2 YNFKEQ. The CDR3 is 16 amino acids. The V and J ends lost 0 bases and 1 base, in that order; junction bases with no gene match: 3. CDR3 nucleotide sequence: TGTGCCAGCAGCCAAGAAGCGGGGATGTCCTACAATGAGCAGTTCTTC. This codes for CASSQEAGMSYNEQFF.

The chain recombines TRBV3-1 (or the pseudogene TRBV3-2) with TRBJ1-2; D ambiguous. V was clipped by 3 bases and J by 8 bases, with 13 bases between them. The CDR3 runs 13 residues. Per germline, CDR1 LGHDT and CDR2 YNNKEL (reference sequence). CDR3 sequence (DNA): TGTGCCAGCAGCCAGAGAAGCGGGGTAGGCTACACCTTC. Its translation is CASSQRSGVGYTF.

The chain has TRBV9 and TRBJ1-2; D might be TRBD1 (5 bases). From germline, CDR1 is SGDLS and CDR2 YYNGEE. The CDR3 is 14 residues long. V shed 0 bases and J shed 7 bases, with 13 bases lying between them. CDR3 nucleotides: TGTGCCAGCAGCGTAGCCCCGGACAAGTCTGGCTACACCTTC. Translating gives CASSVAPDKSGYTF. Full variable domain (rest looked up from reference TRBV9 and TRBJ1-2): DSGVTQTPKHLITATGQRVTLRCSPRSGDLSVYWYQQSLDQGLQFLIQYYNGEERAKGNILERFSAQQFPDLHSELNLSSLELGDSALYFCASSVAPDKSGYTFGSGTRLTVV.

This clone was seen only a few times. The rearrangement uses TRBV4-1 and TRBJ1-4; 10 nucleotides align to TRBD1. V shed 4 bases, J shed 6 bases, and the junction held 8 bases outside the gene matches. Germline lookup yields CDR1 MGHRA and CDR2 YSYEKL. The CDR3 is made up of 16 amino acids. The CDR3 bases are TGCGCCAGCAGCCTAAACCGGGACAGGGGATATGAAAAACTGTTTTTT. This gives the protein CASSLNRDRGYEKLFF.

The chain is built from TRBV10-3 and TRBJ2-2; 9 bases map to TRBD1. CDR1 and CDR2 from the germline V gene are ENHRY and SYGVKD. The CDR3 sequence is 15 residues long. Losses at the gene ends were 6 bases for V and 4 bases for J; bases not matched to a gene: 6. The CDR3 reads CAIRVRTGATGELFF. The CDR3 DNA reads TGTGCCATCAGGGTCCGGACAGGGGCCACCGGGGAGCTGTTTTTT.

The chain joins TRBV28 to TRBJ2-7; D is unclear. The CDR3 is 12 amino acids. Germline V gives CDR1 MDHEN, CDR2 SYDVKM. Trimming shortened V by 3 bases and J by 0 bases, and 3 bases separated the two germline ends. In DNA form, the CDR3 reads TGTGCCAGCAGTTTCAACTCCTACGAGCAGTACTTC. This encodes CASSFNSYEQYF. Full variable domain (rest looked up from reference TRBV28 and TRBJ2-7): DVKVTQSSRYLVKRTGEKVFLECVQDMDHENMFWYRQDPGLGLRLIYFSYDVKMKEKGDIPEGYSVSREKKERFSLILESASTNQTSMYLCASSFNSYEQYFGPGTRLTVT.

The gene calls are TRBV28 and TRBJ1-1, with D possibly being TRBD1 (5 bases). Germline assignment: CDR1 MDHEN and CDR2 SYDVKM. V was cut by 4 bases and J by 4 bases, with 13 bases left in between. The CDR3 length is 14 residues. DNA of the CDR3: TGTGCCAGCAGTTCCTACCTCGGGGGCACTGAAGCTTTCTTT. Encoded protein: CASSSYLGGTEAFF.

This chain uses TRBV2 with TRBJ2-7, with 10 bases aligning to TRBD2. This CDR3 spans 13 amino acids. The germline CDR1 and CDR2 sequences are SNHLY and FYNNEI. With 6 bases clipped from V and 10 bases from J, the junction kept 9 bases outside the gene matches. CDR3 protein: CASRSLAGVDQYF. The CDR3, as DNA: TGTGCCAGCAGGTCTCTAGCGGGGGTGGATCAGTACTTC.

Concerning this clone: Other DNA sequences within the sample encode an identical CDR3. The chain combines TRBV9 with TRBJ2-1; 10 nucleotides match TRBD2. This CDR3 has 16 amino acids. V shed 0 bases, J shed 5 bases, and the junction held 5 bases outside the gene matches. From germline, CDR1 is SGDLS and CDR2 YYNGEE. The CDR3: CASSVGPSGGDNEQFF. The CDR3, as DNA: TGTGCCAGCAGCGTAGGACCCAGCGGGGGGGACAATGAGCAGTTCTTC.